Listed below are T cell receptor beta chains from one sample, sequenced in a study of blood T cell repertoires in COVID-19. The protocol was immunoSEQ multiplex PCR, while the TCRdb copy is restricted to in-frame clones and leaves out a portion. The table records fewer than 350,000 clones, 90% of them present only once. Sequences were obtained from PBMCs or T cells enriched from blood (not recorded which). The source of these receptors is a young woman with acute COVID-19. CDR3s include the opening cysteine and the closing phenylalanine or tryptophan. Each record gives: clone size, V gene, D gene, J gene, CDR3 DNA, CDR3 protein. The D gene is left open where the match is weak. Expanded clones are given a class, and other clones once, few, many or no size at all.

size: -; V: TRBV5-8; D: TRBD2; J: TRBJ2-1; DNA: TGTGCCAGCAGGGCCGGGACTAGCTCCTACAATGAGCAGTTCTTC; CDR3: CASRAGTSSYNEQFF
size: -; V: TRBV28; D: TRBD1; J: TRBJ1-4; DNA: TGTGCCAGCAGGGGAGGGACAGGGTTCAATGAAAAACTGTTTTTT; CDR3: CASRGGTGFNEKLFF
size: -; V: TRBV2; D: -; J: TRBJ2-7; DNA: TGTGCCAGCAGTGCGCTAGCGCTCTACGAGCAGTACTTC; CDR3: CASSALALYEQYF
size: -; V: TRBV24-1; D: TRBD2; J: TRBJ2-5; DNA: TGTGCCACCAGTGATTTGCCGCAAGCGGGAGAAGAGACCCAGTACTTC; CDR3: CATSDLPQAGEETQYF
size: once; V: TRBV10-3; D: -; J: TRBJ2-3; DNA: TGTGCCATCAGTGGCAGACAGGCGGAAACAGATACGCAGTATTTT; CDR3: CAISGRQAETDTQYF
size: once; V: TRBV30; D: -; J: TRBJ2-3; DNA: TGTGCCTGGACTCTGAAGGGAGGCACAGATACGCAGTATTTT; CDR3: CAWTLKGGTDTQYF
size: once; V: TRBV19; D: TRBD1; J: TRBJ1-4; DNA: TGTGCCAGTAACAGGGGAACGACTAATGAAAAACTGTTTTTT; CDR3: CASNRGTTNEKLFF
size: -; V: TRBV6-5; D: TRBD2; J: TRBJ2-7; DNA: TGTGCCAGCAGTTACTCGATAGCGGGAGCCGGCTACGAGCAGTACTTC; CDR3: CASSYSIAGAGYEQYF
size: -; V: TRBV6-4; D: TRBD2; J: TRBJ2-2; DNA: TGTGCCAGCAGTGAACGCGGGGGGAACACCGGGGAGCTGTTTTTT; CDR3: CASSERGGNTGELFF
size: -; V: TRBV7-9; D: TRBD2; J: TRBJ2-1; DNA: TGTGCCAGCAGCTTTTTAGCGGGAGCCTACAATGAGCAGTTCTTC; CDR3: CASSFLAGAYNEQFF
size: -; V: TRBV11-2; D: TRBD2; J: TRBJ2-1; DNA: TGTGCCAGCAGCTTAGCATCTAGCGGGGTCAATGAGCAGTTCTTC; CDR3: CASSLASSGVNEQFF
size: -; V: TRBV19; D: TRBD1; J: TRBJ2-7; DNA: TGTGCCAGTAGCAACGGACAGGGAAACTACGAGCAGTACTTC; CDR3: CASSNGQGNYEQYF
size: -; V: TRBV28; D: TRBD1; J: TRBJ1-2; DNA: TGTGCCAGCAGTTTGCGGAGGGGGCGAAGCTATGGCTACACCTTC; CDR3: CASSLRRGRSYGYTF
size: -; V: TRBV7-9; D: -; J: TRBJ1-2; DNA: TGTGCCAGCAGCTTCAGTAGACAGGCTAACTATGGCTACACCTTC; CDR3: CASSFSRQANYGYTF
size: -; V: TRBV12-3/TRBV12-4; D: -; J: TRBJ1-2; DNA: TGTGCCAGTCCGGGAGCTAGAAACTATGGCTACACCTTC; CDR3: CASPGARNYGYTF
size: few; V: TRBV30; D: TRBD1; J: TRBJ2-7; DNA: TGTGCCTGGAGTGCCGGGACAGGCACCTACGAGCAGTACTTC; CDR3: CAWSAGTGTYEQYF
size: many; V: TRBV12-3/TRBV12-4; D: TRBD2; J: TRBJ2-1; DNA: TGTGCCAGCAGTTTACACGGGAGGAATGAGCAGTTCTTC; CDR3: CASSLHGRNEQFF
size: -; V: TRBV18; D: TRBD2; J: TRBJ2-1; DNA: TGTGCCAGCTTCCGGGGACTAGCGGAAGTAGATGAGCAGTTCTTC; CDR3: CASFRGLAEVDEQFF
size: -; V: TRBV12-3/TRBV12-4; D: -; J: TRBJ2-7; DNA: TGTGCCAGCAGTTTAAATAGCGGTTACGAGCAGTACTTC; CDR3: CASSLNSGYEQYF
size: -; V: TRBV24-1; D: TRBD2; J: TRBJ2-2; DNA: TGTGCCACCAGTGATCCCGGACTAGCAGCCGGGGAGCTGTTTTTT; CDR3: CATSDPGLAAGELFF
size: -; V: TRBV27; D: TRBD2; J: TRBJ2-3; DNA: TGTGCCAGCAAGTTGAGCGGGAGACGCACAGATACGCAGTATTTT; CDR3: CASKLSGRRTDTQYF
size: -; V: TRBV30; D: -; J: TRBJ1-4; DNA: TGTGCCTGGAGAAGACAGCTTACTTATGAAAAACTGTTTTTT; CDR3: CAWRRQLTYEKLFF
size: -; V: TRBV18; D: TRBD1; J: TRBJ1-1; DNA: TGTGCCAGCTCCCGGACAGGGGCTTCTGAAGCTTTCTTT; CDR3: CASSRTGASEAFF
size: -; V: TRBV30; D: -; J: TRBJ2-1; DNA: TGTGCCTGGAGTGGAACAGGGCTGGAGCAGTTCTTC; CDR3: CAWSGTGLEQFF
size: -; V: TRBV10-2; D: TRBD2; J: TRBJ2-1; DNA: TGCGCCAGCAGTGATGGAAGACTAGCGGGACGGGGGCATGAGCAGTTCTTC; CDR3: CASSDGRLAGRGHEQFF
size: -; V: TRBV6-2/TRBV6-3; D: TRBD2; J: TRBJ2-1; DNA: TGTGCCAGCAGTTACCGCACTAGCGGGGATGTCGATGAGCAGTTCTTC; CDR3: CASSYRTSGDVDEQFF
size: -; V: TRBV7-9; D: TRBD1; J: TRBJ2-1; DNA: TGTGCCAAGGGACAGAACAATGAGCAGTTCTTC; CDR3: CAKGQNNEQFF
size: -; V: TRBV18; D: -; J: TRBJ1-5; DNA: TGTGCCAGCTCACCGCGACAGGACCTGCCCCAGCATTTT; CDR3: CASSPRQDLPQHF
size: -; V: TRBV11-3; D: -; J: TRBJ2-1; DNA: TGTGCCAGCAGCTTAGTCGGTGGGTCAGGCAATGAGCAGTTCTTC; CDR3: CASSLVGGSGNEQFF
size: once; V: TRBV3-1/TRBV3-2; D: -; J: TRBJ2-3; DNA: TGTGCCAGCAGCCAACAGCGGATCAGCACAGATACGCAGTATTTT; CDR3: CASSQQRISTDTQYF
size: -; V: TRBV18; D: -; J: TRBJ1-1; DNA: TGTGCCAGCTCAGATCGTTCAGGGGAAGGCACTGAAGCTTTCTTT; CDR3: CASSDRSGEGTEAFF
size: -; V: TRBV27; D: -; J: TRBJ1-4; DNA: TGTGCCAGCAGTCCCGCAGCAACTAATGAAAAACTGTTTTTT; CDR3: CASSPAATNEKLFF
size: -; V: TRBV28; D: -; J: TRBJ2-7; DNA: TGTGCCAGCATAGGGGGTTACGAGCAGTACTTC; CDR3: CASIGGYEQYF
size: -; V: TRBV28; D: -; J: TRBJ2-3; DNA: TGTGCCAGCAGTTTATCCGGGGGACCAGATACGCAGTATTTT; CDR3: CASSLSGGPDTQYF
size: -; V: TRBV18; D: TRBD2; J: TRBJ2-3; DNA: TGTGCCAGCTCACCGAGTCTAGCGGGAGGTCTCCTTAGCACAGATACGCAGTATTTT; CDR3: CASSPSLAGGLLSTDTQYF
size: -; V: TRBV29-1; D: TRBD2; J: TRBJ2-3; DNA: TGCAGCGTTGTATCCCTAGCGGTTCTCACAGATACGCAGTATTTT; CDR3: CSVVSLAVLTDTQYF
size: -; V: TRBV7-9; D: -; J: TRBJ1-1; DNA: TGTGCCAGCAGACAGAGTGGGGGCGCGTTTGAAGCTTTCTTT; CDR3: CASRQSGGAFEAFF
size: -; V: TRBV5-1; D: -; J: TRBJ1-1; DNA: TGCGCCAGCAGCTTGGGGCCTCTTACGCGGGGCAACACTGAAGCTTTCTTT; CDR3: CASSLGPLTRGNTEAFF
size: -; V: TRBV2; D: -; J: TRBJ2-1; DNA: TGTGCCAGCAGTGAACTCCAGAATGAGCAGTTCTTC; CDR3: CASSELQNEQFF
size: -; V: TRBV11-2; D: TRBD1; J: TRBJ1-2; DNA: TGTGCCAGCAGCTTAGCCCGGACAGGGATAAACTATGGCTACACCTTC; CDR3: CASSLARTGINYGYTF
size: once; V: TRBV28; D: -; J: TRBJ2-7; DNA: TGTGCCAGCAGTTTATGGCCTAGCGCCGCCTACGAGCAGTACTTC; CDR3: CASSLWPSAAYEQYF